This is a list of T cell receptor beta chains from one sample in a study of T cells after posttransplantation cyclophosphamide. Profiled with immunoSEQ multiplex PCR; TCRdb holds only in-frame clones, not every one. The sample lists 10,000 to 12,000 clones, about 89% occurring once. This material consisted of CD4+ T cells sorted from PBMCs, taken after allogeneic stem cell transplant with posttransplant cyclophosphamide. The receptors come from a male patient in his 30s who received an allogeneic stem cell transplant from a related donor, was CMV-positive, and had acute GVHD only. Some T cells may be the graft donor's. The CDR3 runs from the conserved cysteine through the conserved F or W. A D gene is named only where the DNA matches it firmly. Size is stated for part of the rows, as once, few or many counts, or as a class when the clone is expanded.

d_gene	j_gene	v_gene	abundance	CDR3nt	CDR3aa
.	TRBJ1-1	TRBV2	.	TGTGCCAGCAGCGAAGCGCGGCAGGGAGGCACTGAAGCTTTCTTT	CASSEARQGGTEAFF
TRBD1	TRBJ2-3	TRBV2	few	TGTGCCAGCCTCGGCAGGGGACAGGGGGCAACAGATACGCAGTATTTT	CASLGRGQGATDTQYF
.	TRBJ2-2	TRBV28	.	TGTGCCAGCAGTCCACCTCAGACCGGGGAGCTGTTTTTT	CASSPPQTGELFF
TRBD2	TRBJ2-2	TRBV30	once	TGTGCCTGGAGTTTGGGACTAGCGAACACCGGGGAGCTGTTTTTT	CAWSLGLANTGELFF
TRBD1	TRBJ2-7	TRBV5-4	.	TGTGCCAGCAGTTTTACAGGGGGCTACGAGCAGTACTTC	CASSFTGGYEQYF
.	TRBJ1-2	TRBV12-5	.	TGTGCTAGTGGTTTGGACGACAGGGGCTACACCTTC	CASGLDDRGYTF
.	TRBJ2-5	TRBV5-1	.	TGCGCCAGCAGCTTGGCCGTCCAAGAGACCCAGTACTTC	CASSLAVQETQYF
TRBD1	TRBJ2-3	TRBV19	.	TGTGCCAGTAGCATGGGGACAGGGCGAATAGATACGCAGTATTTT	CASSMGTGRIDTQYF
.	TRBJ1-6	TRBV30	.	TGTGCCTGGAGTGTCGAGGCAGCGAATTCACCCCTCCACTTT	CAWSVEAANSPLHF
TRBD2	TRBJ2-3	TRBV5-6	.	TGTGCCAGCAGACATGGAATTAGCGGGGAAACAGATACGCAGTATTTT	CASRHGISGETDTQYF